This T cell receptor beta chain was obtained from a study of low-dose radiotherapy and immunotherapy resistance in tumors. Across the study: Individuals in Cohort 2 had 1 Gy per fraction every two weeks, adding up to 13 Gy over 26 weeks. Patients were given intravenous nivolumab 240 mg every two weeks plus ipilimumab 1 mg/kg every six weeks.

This clonotype was seen ten or more times. Documented time point: before trial treatment. The presence of advanced solid tumors lacking tumor-infiltrating lymphocytes characterized eligible patients. This CDR3 contains 13 residues. V was trimmed by 5 bases and J by 0 bases, leaving 8 bases between them. Germline V gives CDR1 MNHEY, CDR2 SMNVEV (reference sequence). Both TCRalpha and TCRbeta chains were reverse transcribed with V-gene-specific primers. The authors amplified TCRs for around 20 PCR cycles with a constant-region primer and a V-primer adapter. One entry per CDR3 protein results from TCRdb running MiXCR on the reads. The sample has about 60,000 distinct CDR3 sequences, about 23% seen once.

The clonotype originates from a male donor with prostate cancer. Sample: PBMCs, taken before treatment. The V and J genes are TRBV27 and TRBJ2-7; no clear D gene. This CDR3 reads CASSPLSSYEQYF. The CDR3 DNA is TGTGCCAGCAGTCCCCTAAGCTCCTACGAGCAGTACTTC.